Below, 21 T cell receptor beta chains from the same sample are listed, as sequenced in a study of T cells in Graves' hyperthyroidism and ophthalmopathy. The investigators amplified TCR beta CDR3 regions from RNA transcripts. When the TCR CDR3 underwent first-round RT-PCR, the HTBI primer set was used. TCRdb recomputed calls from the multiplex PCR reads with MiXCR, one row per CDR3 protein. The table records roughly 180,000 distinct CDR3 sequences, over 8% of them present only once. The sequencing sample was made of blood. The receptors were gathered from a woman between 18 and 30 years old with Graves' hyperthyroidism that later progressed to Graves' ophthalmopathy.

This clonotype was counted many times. This chain's CDR3 is CSARAVGGSESYEQYF. The CDR3 DNA is TGCAGTGCTCGCGCGGTAGGGGGCTCCGAATCCTACGAGCAGTACTTC. V gene TRBV20-1 combines with J gene TRBJ2-7, with TRBD1 identical over 7 bases. The length of the CDR3 is 16 residues. V was clipped by 5 bases and J by 1 base; unmatched bases: 14. The germline gives CDR1 DFQATT, CDR2 SNEGSKA (reference sequence).

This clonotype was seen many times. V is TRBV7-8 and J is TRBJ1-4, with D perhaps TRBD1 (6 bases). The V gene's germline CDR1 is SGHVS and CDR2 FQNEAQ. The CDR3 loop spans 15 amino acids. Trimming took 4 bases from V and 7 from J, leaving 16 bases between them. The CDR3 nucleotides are TGTGCCAGCAGCTCCTCCCCTGCGGGGGCTGAAAAACTGTTTTTT. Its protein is CASSSSPAGAEKLFF.

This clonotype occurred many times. CDR3 nucleotide sequence: TGCAGTGCTTTTATGGACAGCAAAAACATTCAGTACTTC. The encoded protein is CSAFMDSKNIQYF. The chain links TRBV20-1 to TRBJ2-4; TRBD1 is a possible D gene (6 bases). Germline assignment: CDR1 DFQATT and CDR2 SNEGSKA (reference sequence). This CDR3 is 13 amino acids long. Trimming shortened V by 5 bases and J by 3 bases, and 11 bases separated the two germline ends.

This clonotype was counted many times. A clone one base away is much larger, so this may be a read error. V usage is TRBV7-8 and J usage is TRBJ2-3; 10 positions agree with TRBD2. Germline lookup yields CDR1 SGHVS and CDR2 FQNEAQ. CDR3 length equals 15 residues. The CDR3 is CASAEGLANTNTQYF. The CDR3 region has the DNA TGTGCCAGCGCGGAGGGACTAGCGAACACAAATACGCAGTATTTT.

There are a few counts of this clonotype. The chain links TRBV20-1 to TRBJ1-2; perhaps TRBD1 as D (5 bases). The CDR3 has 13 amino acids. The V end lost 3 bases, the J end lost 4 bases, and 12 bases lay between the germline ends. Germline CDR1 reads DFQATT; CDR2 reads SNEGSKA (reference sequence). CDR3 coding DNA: TGCAGTGCTAGCGGGGGGGAGGGCTATGGCTACACCTTC. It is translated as CSASGGEGYGYTF.

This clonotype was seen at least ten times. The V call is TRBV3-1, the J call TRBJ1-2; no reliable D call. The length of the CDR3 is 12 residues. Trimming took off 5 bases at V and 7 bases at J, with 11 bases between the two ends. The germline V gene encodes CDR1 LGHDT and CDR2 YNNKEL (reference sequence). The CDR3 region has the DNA TGTGCCAGCAGCGACCACCTCCCTGGCTACACCTTC. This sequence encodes CASSDHLPGYTF.

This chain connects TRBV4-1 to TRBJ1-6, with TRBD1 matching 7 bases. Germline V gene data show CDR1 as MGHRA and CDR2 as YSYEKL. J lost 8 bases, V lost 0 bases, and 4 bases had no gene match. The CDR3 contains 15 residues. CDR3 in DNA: TGCGCCAGCAGCCAAGATGGAGGGGGCCATTCACCCCTCCACTTT. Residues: CASSQDGGGHSPLHF.

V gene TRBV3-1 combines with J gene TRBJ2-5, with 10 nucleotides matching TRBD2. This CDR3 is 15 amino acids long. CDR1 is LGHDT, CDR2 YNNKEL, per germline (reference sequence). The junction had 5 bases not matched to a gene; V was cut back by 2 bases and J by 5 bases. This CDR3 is CASSQSGRAVETQYF. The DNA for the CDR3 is TGTGCCAGCAGCCAAAGCGGGAGGGCAGTTGAGACCCAGTACTTC.

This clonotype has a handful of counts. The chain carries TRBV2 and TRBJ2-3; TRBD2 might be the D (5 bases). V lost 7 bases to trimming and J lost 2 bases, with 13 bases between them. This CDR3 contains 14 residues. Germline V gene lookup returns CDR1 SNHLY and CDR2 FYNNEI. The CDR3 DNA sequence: TGTGCCAGCACGAGATCGGGGTACACAGATACGCAGTATTTT. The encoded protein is CASTRSGYTDTQYF.

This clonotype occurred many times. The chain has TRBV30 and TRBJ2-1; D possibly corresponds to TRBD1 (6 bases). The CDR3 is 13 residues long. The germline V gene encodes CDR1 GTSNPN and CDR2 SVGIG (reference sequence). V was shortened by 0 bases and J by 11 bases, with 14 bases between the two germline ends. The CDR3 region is CAWSVKTGSQQFF. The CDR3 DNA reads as TGTGCCTGGAGTGTCAAAACAGGGTCTCAGCAGTTCTTC. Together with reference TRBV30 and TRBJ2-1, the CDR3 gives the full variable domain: SQTIHQWPATLVQPVGSPLSLECTVEGTSNPNLYWYRQAAGRGLQLLFYSVGIGQISSEVPQNLSASRPQDRQFILSSKKLLLSDSGFYLCAWSVKTGSQQFFGPGTRLTVL.

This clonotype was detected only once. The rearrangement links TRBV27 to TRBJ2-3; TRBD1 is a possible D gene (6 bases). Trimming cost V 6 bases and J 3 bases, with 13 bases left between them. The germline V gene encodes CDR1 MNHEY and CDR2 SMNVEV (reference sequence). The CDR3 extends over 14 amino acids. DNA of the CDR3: TGTGCCAGCAGGCAGGGGTTCGTTACAGATACGCAGTATTTT. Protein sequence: CASRQGFVTDTQYF.

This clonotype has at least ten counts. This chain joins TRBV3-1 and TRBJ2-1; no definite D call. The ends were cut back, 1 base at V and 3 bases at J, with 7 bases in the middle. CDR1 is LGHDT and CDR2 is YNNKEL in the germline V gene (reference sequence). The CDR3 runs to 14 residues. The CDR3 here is CASSQVGHYNEQFF. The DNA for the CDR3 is TGTGCCAGCAGCCAAGTCGGCCACTACAATGAGCAGTTCTTC.

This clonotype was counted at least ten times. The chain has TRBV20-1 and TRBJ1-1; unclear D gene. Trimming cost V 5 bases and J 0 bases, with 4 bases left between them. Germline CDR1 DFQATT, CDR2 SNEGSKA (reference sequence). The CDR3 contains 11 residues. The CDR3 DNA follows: TGCAGTGCTTGGTTGAACACTGAAGCTTTCTTT. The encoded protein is CSAWLNTEAFF.

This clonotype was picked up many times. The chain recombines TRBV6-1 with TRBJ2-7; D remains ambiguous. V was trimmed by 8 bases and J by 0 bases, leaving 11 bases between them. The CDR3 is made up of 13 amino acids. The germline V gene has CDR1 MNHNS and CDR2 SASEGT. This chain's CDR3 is CASLTPTSYEQYF. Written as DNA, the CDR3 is TGTGCCAGCCTGACACCGACCTCCTACGAGCAGTACTTC.

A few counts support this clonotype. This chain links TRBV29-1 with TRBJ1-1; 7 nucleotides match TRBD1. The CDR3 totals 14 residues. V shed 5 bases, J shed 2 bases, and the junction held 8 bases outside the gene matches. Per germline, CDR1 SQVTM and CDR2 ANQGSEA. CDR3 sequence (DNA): TGCAGCGTTATTCGGGGACAGTCAAACACTGAAGCTTTCTTT. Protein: CSVIRGQSNTEAFF.

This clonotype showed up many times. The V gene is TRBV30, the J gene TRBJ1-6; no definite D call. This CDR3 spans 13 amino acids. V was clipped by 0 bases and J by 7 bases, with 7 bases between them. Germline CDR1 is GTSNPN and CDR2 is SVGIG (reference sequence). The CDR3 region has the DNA TGTGCCTGGAGTGTACCAGAGAATTCACCCCTCCACTTT. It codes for CAWSVPENSPLHF.

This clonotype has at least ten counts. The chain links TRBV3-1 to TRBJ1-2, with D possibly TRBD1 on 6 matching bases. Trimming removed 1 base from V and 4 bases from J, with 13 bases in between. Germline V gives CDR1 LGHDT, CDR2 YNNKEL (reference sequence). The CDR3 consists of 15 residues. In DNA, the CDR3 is TGTGCCAGCAGCCAAGGGGCAGGGGCTATCTATGGCTACACCTTC. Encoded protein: CASSQGAGAIYGYTF.

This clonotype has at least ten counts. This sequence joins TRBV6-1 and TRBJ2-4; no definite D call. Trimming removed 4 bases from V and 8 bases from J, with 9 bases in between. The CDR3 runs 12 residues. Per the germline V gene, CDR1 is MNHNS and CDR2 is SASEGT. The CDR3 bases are TGTGCCAGCAGTGTGGTCTTGGACATTCAGTACTTC. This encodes CASSVVLDIQYF.

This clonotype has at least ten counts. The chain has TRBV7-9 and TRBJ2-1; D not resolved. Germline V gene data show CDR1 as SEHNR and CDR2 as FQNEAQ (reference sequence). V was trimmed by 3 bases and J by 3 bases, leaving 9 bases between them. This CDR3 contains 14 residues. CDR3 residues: CASSFGSGYNEQFF. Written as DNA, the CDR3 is TGTGCCAGCAGCTTTGGTTCAGGCTACAATGAGCAGTTCTTC.

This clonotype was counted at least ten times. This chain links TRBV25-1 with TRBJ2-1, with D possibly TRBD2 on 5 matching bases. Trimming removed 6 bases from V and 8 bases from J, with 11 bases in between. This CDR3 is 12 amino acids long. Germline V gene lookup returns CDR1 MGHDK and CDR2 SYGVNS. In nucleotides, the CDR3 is TGTGCCAGCAGGGCCGTGAGGGATGAGCAGTTCTTC. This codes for CASRAVRDEQFF. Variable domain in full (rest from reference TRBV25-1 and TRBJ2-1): EADIYQTPRYLVIGTGKKITLECSQTMGHDKMYWYQQDPGMELHLIHYSYGVNSTEKGDLSSESTVSRIRTEHFPLTLESARPSHTSQYLCASRAVRDEQFFGPGTRLTVL.

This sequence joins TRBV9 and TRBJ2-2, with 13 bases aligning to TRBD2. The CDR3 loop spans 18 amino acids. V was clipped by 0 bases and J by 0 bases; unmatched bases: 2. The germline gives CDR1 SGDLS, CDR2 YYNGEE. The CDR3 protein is CASSVVTSGRANTGELFF. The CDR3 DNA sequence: TGTGCCAGCAGCGTAGTTACTAGCGGGAGGGCGAACACCGGGGAGCTGTTTTTT.